The 27 T cell receptor beta chains presented below share a single source sample, sequenced in a study of shared clonotypes between healthy human individuals. Sequencing was performed with immunoSEQ multiplex PCR; in TCRdb, only in-frame clones are kept and a portion is missing. The table lists 2 million to 2.5 million clones, 85% to 95% of them singletons. Sequencing was done on a sample of naive CD4+ T cells from PBMCs. Subset defined: CD45RA+ positively selected. The receptor set was obtained from a man aged 18 to 29 in good health. Some clones in this sample may be carry-over from other donors' samples.

On this clone itself: At one end the junction does not follow the germline gene, possibly because of a read error. The rearrangement uses TRBV5-1 and TRBJ2-7; possible D gene TRBD1, 6 bases. Germline-derived CDR1 and CDR2 are SGHRS and YFSETQ. This CDR3 contains 15 residues. The CDR3 reads CASRSLGGESSEQYF. CDR3 bases: TGCGCCAGCCGATCTCTAGGGGGAGAGTCCTCCGAGCAGTACTTC.

The chain is built from TRBV6-1 and TRBJ1-2; D is unresolved. This CDR3 is 16 amino acids long. The V end was cut by 4 bases, the J end by 5 bases, with 20 bases between. Germline CDR1 is MNHNS and CDR2 is SASEGT. In nucleotides, the CDR3 is TGTGCCAGCAGTGGATCCCATGGCGTTGATTCTTATGGCTACACCTTC. Its translation is CASSGSHGVDSYGYTF.

The chain uses TRBV4-3 and TRBJ1-4; tentative D call: TRBD1 (6 bases). Germline lookup yields CDR1 LGHNA and CDR2 YSLEER. V was shortened by 0 bases and J by 4 bases, with 12 bases between the two germline ends. The CDR3 extends over 16 amino acids. DNA for the CDR3: TGCGCCAGCAGCCAAGATCCAGGACAGCTTAATGAAAAACTGTTTTTT. Amino acid sequence: CASSQDPGQLNEKLFF.

The J gene is TRBJ2-1, the V gene TRBV7-8, with 9 bases that match TRBD1. The V segment lost 3 bases and the J segment 6 bases; nucleotides outside the gene matches: 3. Germline V CDR1 and CDR2: SGHVS, FQNEAQ. The CDR3 length is 14 residues. The CDR3 nucleotides are TGTGCCAGCAGCTTTGGGACAGGGTTCAATGAGCAGTTCTTC. This translates into CASSFGTGFNEQFF.

The CDR3 loop reads CAWTTGAPNTEAFF. The CDR3 DNA follows: TGTGCCTGGACCACTGGGGCACCGAACACTGAAGCTTTCTTT. The chain joins TRBV30 to TRBJ1-1, with D perhaps matching TRBD1 (5 bases). CDR1 is GTSNPN and CDR2 is SVGIG in the germline V gene (reference sequence). CDR3 length: 14 residues. V was clipped by 4 bases and J by 1 base, with 13 bases between them. The full variable domain, rest sourced from reference TRBV30 and TRBJ1-1, is SQTIHQWPATLVQPVGSPLSLECTVEGTSNPNLYWYRQAAGRGLQLLFYSVGIGQISSEVPQNLSASRPQDRQFILSSKKLLLSDSGFYLCAWTTGAPNTEAFFGQGTRLTVV.

CDR3 loop: CASSSLRKETQYF. In DNA, the CDR3 is TGCGCCAGCAGCTCCCTCAGGAAAGAGACCCAGTACTTC. This sequence joins TRBV5-1 and TRBJ2-5; no clear D. The V and J ends lost 3 bases and 3 bases respectively, with 9 bases between them. The CDR3 has 13 residues. The V gene's germline CDR1 is SGHRS and CDR2 YFSETQ.

Concerning this clone itself: Mismatch with germline at one junction end may stem from a read error. This sequence joins TRBV28 and TRBJ1-2, with 7 bases lining up with TRBD1. The CDR3 extends over 10 amino acids. The germline V gene encodes CDR1 MDHEN and CDR2 SYDVKM. CDR3 loop: CASRRDSTFF. As DNA, the CDR3 is TGTGCCAGCAGGCGGGACAGCACATTCTTC.

This chain links TRBV27 with TRBJ1-2, with TRBD1 identical over 7 bases. With V trimmed by 0 bases and J by 5 bases, 6 bases remained unmatched. Looked up from germline, CDR1 is MNHEY and CDR2 is SMNVEV (reference sequence). The CDR3 consists of 15 residues. The CDR3 is CASSLSGTEYYGYTF. The CDR3 region has the DNA TGTGCCAGCAGTTTATCGGGGACAGAGTATTATGGCTACACCTTC.

V is TRBV4-3 and J is TRBJ2-2; tentatively, D is TRBD1 or TRBD2 (6 bases each). V was trimmed by 3 bases and J by 0 bases, leaving 20 bases between them. CDR3 size: 19 residues. Germline V lookup: CDR1 LGHNA, CDR2 YSLEER. The CDR3 nucleotides read TGCGCCAGCAGCCACCTGGGGGGCCGACTGATCTCGAACACCGGGGAGCTGTTTTTT. It encodes CASSHLGGRLISNTGELFF.

The J gene is TRBJ2-7, the V gene TRBV6-5, with D uncertain. This CDR3 is built from 14 residues. CDR1 MNHEY and CDR2 SVGAGI come from the germline V gene. Trimming shortened V by 0 bases and J by 1 base, and 7 bases separated the two germline ends. CDR3 sequence reads: CASSYSKVSYEQYF. CDR3 nucleotides: TGTGCCAGCAGTTACTCGAAGGTTTCCTACGAGCAGTACTTC.

The V and J genes are TRBV28 and TRBJ1-4; 10 bases align to TRBD1. Per the germline V gene, CDR1 is MDHEN and CDR2 is SYDVKM. Germline trimming cut 5 bases from V and 8 bases from J; bases unmatched to any gene: 5. This CDR3 has 14 residues. The CDR3 spells CASSRTGGVEKLFF. The CDR3 nucleotides are TGTGCCAGCAGTCGGACAGGGGGGGTCGAAAAACTGTTTTTT.

CDR3 nucleotides: TGTGCCTGGAGTGGCGGGACCACCAATGAGCAGTTCTTC. This codes for CAWSGGTTNEQFF. The chain is built from TRBV30 and TRBJ2-1, with TRBD2 as a possible D gene (6 bases). The CDR3 runs 13 residues. Deletions cut 1 base from V and 6 bases from J, with 10 bases between. Germline CDR1 and CDR2: GTSNPN and SVGIG (reference sequence).

This clone was counted once. The genes are TRBV7-9 and TRBJ2-5; unclear D gene. Germline CDR1 reads SEHNR; CDR2 reads FQNEAQ (reference sequence). The germline V and J ends were trimmed by 1 base and 7 bases, with 13 bases remaining between them. CDR3 length: 14 amino acids. CDR3 sequence reads: CASSLVHEGGTQYF. CDR3 nucleotide sequence: TGTGCCAGCAGCTTAGTCCATGAAGGTGGGACCCAGTACTTC.

The gene calls are TRBV5-4 and TRBJ1-5; D might be TRBD1 (6 bases). Germline CDR1 reads SGHNT; CDR2 reads YYREEE (reference sequence). The CDR3 is made up of 14 amino acids. Trimming pared 2 bases from V and 8 bases from J, leaving 14 bases between. CDR3: CASSFARGREPQHF. The CDR3, as DNA: TGTGCCAGCAGCTTCGCCAGGGGTAGAGAGCCCCAGCATTTT.

The J gene is TRBJ1-1, the V gene TRBV20-1; D is unclear. The CDR3 loop spans 11 amino acids. The germline V gene has CDR1 DFQATT and CDR2 SNEGSKA (reference sequence). V lost 6 bases to trimming and J lost 1 base, with 6 bases between them. This chain's CDR3 is CSAFSNTEAFF. The CDR3 bases are TGCAGTGCGTTCTCGAACACTGAAGCTTTCTTT.

The chain couples TRBV5-1 to TRBJ2-2; 7 bases match TRBD1. In germline, CDR1 is SGHRS, CDR2 YFSETQ. The CDR3 consists of 16 residues. V shed 7 bases, J shed 5 bases, and the junction held 14 bases outside the gene matches. The DNA for the CDR3 is TGCGCCAGCGGGAACTATGGGACAGCGAGGACCGGGGAGCTGTTTTTT. It yields the protein CASGNYGTARTGELFF.

The chain employs TRBV19 and TRBJ1-2; D may be TRBD1 (5 bases). Germline CDR1 and CDR2: LNHDA and SQIVND (reference sequence). V lost 1 base and J 8 bases, leaving 14 bases between the germline ends. The CDR3 is 14 residues long. DNA for the CDR3: TGTGCCAGTAGTATAGCAGGGCTGGACGGAGGCTACACCTTC. It encodes CASSIAGLDGGYTF.

This clone was counted a few times. This chain connects TRBV25-1 to TRBJ1-2; D might be TRBD1 (5 bases). This CDR3 has 13 amino acids. Germline assignment: CDR1 MGHDK and CDR2 SYGVNS. The V end was cut by 3 bases, the J end by 8 bases, with 13 bases between. The CDR3, as DNA: TGTGCCAGCAGTGAGGGGACCAAAGGCGGCTACACCTTC. Residues: CASSEGTKGGYTF.

This sequence joins TRBV9 and TRBJ2-1, with 8 bases aligning to TRBD2. This CDR3 contains 16 residues. J was trimmed by 3 bases and V by 0 bases; bases with no gene match: 5. In germline, CDR1 is SGDLS, CDR2 YYNGEE. CDR3 protein: CASSVGGSGGYNEQFF. The CDR3 DNA sequence: TGTGCCAGCAGCGTAGGGGGAAGCGGGGGCTACAATGAGCAGTTCTTC. Full variable domain (missing parts from reference TRBV9 and TRBJ2-1): DSGVTQTPKHLITATGQRVTLRCSPRSGDLSVYWYQQSLDQGLQFLIQYYNGEERAKGNILERFSAQQFPDLHSELNLSSLELGDSALYFCASSVGGSGGYNEQFFGPGTRLTVL.

CDR3 protein: CASSNWILAGGVGYEQYF. The CDR3 DNA follows: TGTGCCAGCTCAAACTGGATCCTAGCGGGAGGGGTAGGCTACGAGCAGTACTTC. The chain recombines TRBV27 with TRBJ2-7, with TRBD2 matching over 12 bases. This CDR3 spans 18 amino acids. Looked up from germline, CDR1 is MNHEY and CDR2 is SMNVEV (reference sequence). The ends lost 8 bases at V and 3 bases at J; junction bases unmatched: 17.

CDR3 sequence: CASRKNRVRQPQHF. CDR3 nucleotides: TGTGCCAGCAGAAAAAACAGGGTGAGGCAGCCCCAGCATTTT. The chain is built from TRBV28 and TRBJ1-5; a weak D match, TRBD1 (6 bases). Germline V lookup: CDR1 MDHEN, CDR2 SYDVKM. V was cut by 6 bases and J by 7 bases, with 16 bases left in between. The CDR3 totals 14 residues.

This chain uses TRBV2 with TRBJ2-5; possible D gene TRBD2, 5 bases. Trimming pared 6 bases from V and 5 bases from J, leaving 16 bases between. The CDR3 loop spans 14 amino acids. Germline-derived CDR1 and CDR2 are SNHLY and FYNNEI. CDR3 amino acids: CASSRTVTGETQYF. The CDR3 DNA follows: TGTGCCAGCAGCCGGACGGTGACGGGGGAGACCCAGTACTTC. The full variable domain, rest sourced from reference TRBV2 and TRBJ2-5, is EPEVTQTPSHQVTQMGQEVILRCVPISNHLYFYWYRQILGQKVEFLVSFYNNEISEKSEIFDDQFSVERPDGSNFTLKIRSTKLEDSAMYFCASSRTVTGETQYFGPGTRLLVL.

This chain joins TRBV27 and TRBJ2-2; D might be TRBD2 (6 bases). This CDR3 region has 16 residues. The germline gives CDR1 MNHEY, CDR2 SMNVEV (reference sequence). Trimming removed 3 bases at V and 4 bases at J, with 15 bases between. The CDR3 loop reads CASSFWPRAGTGELFF. The CDR3 nucleotides read TGTGCCAGCAGTTTTTGGCCGCGAGCGGGCACCGGGGAGCTGTTTTTT.

The rearrangement joins TRBV11-3 to TRBJ2-1; TRBD2 matches 8 bases. Trimming removed 8 bases from V and 8 bases from J; junction bases left unmatched: 17. The CDR3 has 16 residues. Germline V gene data show CDR1 as SGHNT and CDR2 as YENEEA. The CDR3 region is CASGQGWREAQDEQFF. In DNA form, the CDR3 reads TGTGCCAGCGGTCAGGGGTGGCGGGAGGCCCAGGATGAGCAGTTCTTC.

V is TRBV5-1 and J is TRBJ1-1, with a weak D call TRBD1 (6 bases). Trimming took 2 bases from V and 3 from J, leaving 14 bases between them. This CDR3 spans 15 amino acids. Germline assignment: CDR1 SGHRS and CDR2 YFSETQ. CDR3 DNA sequence: TGCGCCAGCAGCTTTGGGGGCATTGCGGACACTGAAGCTTTCTTT. This translates into CASSFGGIADTEAFF.

Remarks on this clone: Other DNA variants within this sample encode the same CDR3. The J gene is TRBJ2-1, the V gene TRBV5-1; TRBD1 matches at 7 bases. CDR3 length: 14 residues. The V and J ends lost 1 base and 6 bases, in that order; junction bases with no gene match: 4. Per germline, CDR1 SGHRS and CDR2 YFSETQ. CDR3 DNA: TGCGCCAGCAGCTTGTCTCCAGGGGGCAATGAGCAGTTCTTC. It yields the protein CASSLSPGGNEQFF.

A few counts support this clone. V gene TRBV10-3 combines with J gene TRBJ2-1; D gene uncertain. Trimming left V 11 bases short and J 4 bases short, with 15 bases between. CDR3 length: 13 amino acids. From germline, CDR1 is ENHRY and CDR2 SYGVKD. CDR3 sequence reads: CAAGSAVYNEQFF. CDR3 in DNA: TGTGCCGCCGGCTCAGCAGTTTACAATGAGCAGTTCTTC.